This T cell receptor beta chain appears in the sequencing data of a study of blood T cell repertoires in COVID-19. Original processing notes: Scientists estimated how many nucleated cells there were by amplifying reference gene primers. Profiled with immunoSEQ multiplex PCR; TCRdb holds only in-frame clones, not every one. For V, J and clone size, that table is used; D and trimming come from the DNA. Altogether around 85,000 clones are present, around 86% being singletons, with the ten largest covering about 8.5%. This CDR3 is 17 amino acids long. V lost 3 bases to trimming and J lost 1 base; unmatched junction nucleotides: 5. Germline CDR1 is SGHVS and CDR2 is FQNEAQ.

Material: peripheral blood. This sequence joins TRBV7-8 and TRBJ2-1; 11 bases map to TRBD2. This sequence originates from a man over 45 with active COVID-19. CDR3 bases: TGTGCCAGCAGCTTCACTAGCGGGAGCGGGTCCTACAATGAGCAGTTCTTC. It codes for CASSFTSGSGSYNEQFF.